The present T cell receptor beta chain was sequenced within a study of CD8+CD57+ T cells in acquired aplastic anemia. Study in general: Sorted CD4+ and CD8+ cell DNA averaged approximately 3.2 ug. Among healthy donors, CD4+ cells averaged roughly 11 million reads.

Profiles of TCR beta VDJ and CDR3 were generated from a genomic DNA template. In TCRdb, the reads were re-called with MiXCR into one record per CDR3 protein. Of about 420,000 distinct CDR3 sequences detected, around 72% appear once; the ten largest clones hold 4%. The study, taken as a whole, reports: Overlapping CD8+ CDR3 repertoires of patients and controls contained under 35 shared sequences.

Comment on this clonotype: The antigen remains unidentified.

Input material: sorted CD4+, CD8+, or CD8+CD57+ T cells (not recorded which) from PBMCs. This receptor was taken from a human donor in good health, serving as a control.

CDR3 sequence reads: CATSKAGGTYEQYF. The CDR3 DNA reads TGTGCCACCAGCAAGGCGGGGGGTACTTACGAGCAGTACTTC. This sequence joins TRBV15 and TRBJ2-7, with 8 bases identical to TRBD2. The junction had 6 bases not matched to a gene; V was cut back by 4 bases and J by 4 bases. This CDR3 is 14 amino acids long. In germline, CDR1 is LNHNV, CDR2 YYDKDF (reference sequence).